The sequence of this T cell receptor (beta chain) was determined in a study of blood T cell repertoires in COVID-19. Study overall: Donors in the United States, Italy and Spain gave samples during acute or convalescent COVID-19. In each case, the material was cDNA or gDNA derived from T cells, B-cell-depleted T cells, or PBMCs.

Original processing notes: The assay estimated nucleated cells by amplifying reference gene primers. Assay: immunoSEQ multiplex PCR; the TCRdb copy retains only in-frame clones and omits some. V and J calls and clone size are given by that table; D and trimming were obtained from the DNA. The table records approximately 230,000 clones, about 88% of them present only once. The germline V gene has CDR1 SNHLY and CDR2 FYNNEI. CDR3 length: 15 amino acids. With 3 bases removed from V and 0 bases from J, the gap between germline ends came to 6 bases. This TCR derives from a woman aged 40 to 55 who had recovered from COVID-19. The chain joins TRBV2 to TRBJ1-6; D is uncertain. Sequenced material: peripheral blood. The chain's CDR3 is CASSDPSSYNSPLHF. Written as DNA, the CDR3 is TGTGCCAGCAGTGATCCCAGCTCCTATAATTCACCCCTCCACTTT.